This entry lists 5 T cell receptor beta chains sequenced from one sample in a study of beta chain features in type 1 diabetes. General study points: Among all four CD4+ subsets, Type 1 diabetes patients had TCRB CDR3s that were moderately but significantly shorter.

The whole isolated RNA underwent reverse transcription, so sequencing captured expressed TCRB transcripts. Sequencing was performed with immunoSEQ multiplex PCR; in TCRdb, only in-frame clones are kept and a portion is missing. The table includes around 140,000 clones, around 9% detected once. Their recognized antigens are unknown. Source material: central memory CD4+ T cells from blood. The source is a man aged 25 to 40 with type 1 diabetes.

This chain uses TRBV18 with TRBJ2-3; D may be TRBD2 (6 bases). CDR3 length: 16 residues. V lost 2 bases, J lost 0 bases, and 12 bases lay in between. In germline, CDR1 is KGHSH, CDR2 LQKENI. CDR3 in amino acids: CASSPFGGPSTDTQYF. CDR3 bases: TGTGCCAGCTCACCATTCGGGGGACCTAGCACAGATACGCAGTATTTT.

In its sample, this clone was seen a few times. The V and J genes are TRBV7-2 and TRBJ2-5; weak D call: TRBD1 (6 bases). Trimming left V 3 bases short and J 9 bases short, with 14 bases between. This CDR3 comprises 13 residues. Germline V gives CDR1 SGHTA, CDR2 FQGNSA. The CDR3 protein is CASSLGTPTSQYF. The DNA of the CDR3 is TGTGCCAGCAGCTTGGGGACACCTACGTCCCAGTACTTC. Combining the CDR3 with reference TRBV7-2 and TRBJ2-5 gives the whole variable domain GAGVSQSPSNKVTEKGKDVELRCDPISGHTALYWYRQSLGQGLEFLIYFQGNSAPDKSGLPSDRFSAERTGGSVSTLTIQRTQQEDSAVYLCASSLGTPTSQYFGPGTRLLVL.

On this clone: The identical CDR3 is also encoded by other nucleotide sequences in the sample. This sequence joins TRBV30 and TRBJ2-7, with D maybe TRBD1 (6 bases). Germline V CDR1 and CDR2: GTSNPN, SVGIG (reference sequence). V was pared by 0 bases and J by 4 bases, with 7 bases between. The CDR3 has 12 residues. CDR3 sequence (DNA): TGTGCCTGGAGTGTAACAGGGTACGAGCAGTACTTC. Protein: CAWSVTGYEQYF.

This clone showed up just a few times. This chain connects TRBV4-1 to TRBJ2-3, with no clear D. The CDR3 length is 13 residues. The V gene's germline CDR1 is MGHRA and CDR2 YSYEKL. Trimming stripped 0 bases from V and 5 bases from J, with 6 bases between. In nucleotides, the CDR3 is TGCGCCAGCAGCCAAGAGTTCCGAGATACGCAGTATTTT. Amino acids: CASSQEFRDTQYF.

The chain combines TRBV4-2 with TRBJ2-3; 14 positions match TRBD2. J gave up 6 bases and V 3 bases, and 8 bases lay outside the gene matches. This CDR3 contains 17 residues. Germline values: CDR1 LGHNA, CDR2 YNFKEQ. CDR3 in DNA: TGTGCCAGCAGCCAGGAGGCGACTAGCGGGGGGGTTGATACGCAGTATTTT. Its translation is CASSQEATSGGVDTQYF.